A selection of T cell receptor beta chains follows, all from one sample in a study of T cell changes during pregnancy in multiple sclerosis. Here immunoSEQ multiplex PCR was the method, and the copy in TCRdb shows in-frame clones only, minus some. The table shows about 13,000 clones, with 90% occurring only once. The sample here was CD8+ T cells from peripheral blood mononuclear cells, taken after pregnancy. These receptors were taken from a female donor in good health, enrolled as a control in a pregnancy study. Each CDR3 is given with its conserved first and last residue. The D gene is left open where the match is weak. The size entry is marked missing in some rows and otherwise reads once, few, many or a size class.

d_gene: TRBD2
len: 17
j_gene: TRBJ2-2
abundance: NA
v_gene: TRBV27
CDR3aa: CASSVASAGGTGGELFF
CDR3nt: TGTGCCAGCAGCGTCGCATCGGCGGGAGGGACGGGCGGGGAGCTGTTTTTT

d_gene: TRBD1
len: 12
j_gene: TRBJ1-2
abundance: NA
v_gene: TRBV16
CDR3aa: CASSAQGNGYTF
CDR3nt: TGTGCCAGCAGCGCACAGGGGAACGGCTACACCTTC

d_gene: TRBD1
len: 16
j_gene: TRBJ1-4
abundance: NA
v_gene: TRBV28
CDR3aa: CASSLGQGATNEKLFF
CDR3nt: TGTGCCAGCAGTTTAGGACAGGGGGCGACTAATGAAAAACTGTTTTTT

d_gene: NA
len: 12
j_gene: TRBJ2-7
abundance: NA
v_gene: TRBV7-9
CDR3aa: CASSPLSYEQYF
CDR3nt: TGTGCCAGCAGCCCCCTCTCCTACGAGCAGTACTTC

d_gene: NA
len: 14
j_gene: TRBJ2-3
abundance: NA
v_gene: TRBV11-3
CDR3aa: CASSLDGNTDTQYF
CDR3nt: TGTGCCAGCAGCTTAGACGGGAACACAGATACGCAGTATTTT

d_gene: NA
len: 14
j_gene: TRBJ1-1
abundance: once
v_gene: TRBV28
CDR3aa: CASTPTGFGTEAFF
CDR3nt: TGTGCCAGCACCCCTACAGGATTTGGCACTGAAGCTTTCTTT

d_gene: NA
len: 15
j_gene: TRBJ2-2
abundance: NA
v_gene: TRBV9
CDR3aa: CASSPSTPGTGELFF
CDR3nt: TGTGCCAGCAGCCCCTCGACCCCGGGCACCGGGGAGCTGTTTTTT

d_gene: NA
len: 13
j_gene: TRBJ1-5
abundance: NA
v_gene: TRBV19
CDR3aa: CASSIQGTQPQHF
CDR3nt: TGTGCCAGTAGTATACAGGGAACTCAGCCCCAGCATTTT

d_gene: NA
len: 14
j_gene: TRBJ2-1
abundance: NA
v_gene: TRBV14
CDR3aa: CASSQDRSYNEQFF
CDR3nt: TGTGCCAGCAGCCAAGATCGTTCCTACAATGAGCAGTTCTTC

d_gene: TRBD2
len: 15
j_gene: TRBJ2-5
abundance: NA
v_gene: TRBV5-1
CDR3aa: CASSFLREGEETQYF
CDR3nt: TGCGCCAGCAGCTTTTTGCGGGAGGGGGAAGAGACCCAGTACTTC

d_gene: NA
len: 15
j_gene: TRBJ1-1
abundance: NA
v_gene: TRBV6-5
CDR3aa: CASSHGRGESTEAFF
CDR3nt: TGTGCCAGCAGCCACGGACGGGGGGAGAGCACTGAAGCTTTCTTT

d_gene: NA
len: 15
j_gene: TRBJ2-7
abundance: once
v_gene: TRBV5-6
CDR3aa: CASRLGGGVGGEQYF
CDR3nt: TGTGCCAGCAGGTTGGGAGGAGGGGTGGGCGGCGAGCAGTACTTC

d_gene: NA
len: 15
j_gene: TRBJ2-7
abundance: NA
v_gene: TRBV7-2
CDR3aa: CASSSPAGAHGEQYF
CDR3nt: TGTGCCAGCAGCTCCCCCGCTGGAGCACACGGCGAGCAGTACTTC

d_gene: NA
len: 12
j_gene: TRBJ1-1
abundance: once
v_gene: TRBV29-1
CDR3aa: CSVDRENTEAFF
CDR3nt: TGCAGCGTCGATAGAGAGAACACTGAAGCTTTCTTT

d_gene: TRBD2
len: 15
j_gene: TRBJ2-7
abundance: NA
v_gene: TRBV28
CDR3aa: CASSFTSGGAREQYF
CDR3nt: TGTGCCAGCAGTTTCACTAGCGGGGGGGCGAGGGAGCAGTACTTC

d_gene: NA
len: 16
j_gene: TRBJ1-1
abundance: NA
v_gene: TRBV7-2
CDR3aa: CASSLHDYEWYTEAFF
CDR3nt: TGTGCCAGCAGCTTACACGATTACGAGTGGTACACTGAAGCTTTCTTT

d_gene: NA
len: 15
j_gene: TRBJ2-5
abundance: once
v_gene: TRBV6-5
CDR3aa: CASSYSYAYQETQYF
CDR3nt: TGTGCCAGCAGTTACTCCTATGCGTACCAAGAGACCCAGTACTTC

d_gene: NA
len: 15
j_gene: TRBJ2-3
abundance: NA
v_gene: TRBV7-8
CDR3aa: CASRQDPSVADTQYF
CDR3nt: TGTGCCAGCAGGCAAGACCCAAGCGTGGCAGATACGCAGTATTTT

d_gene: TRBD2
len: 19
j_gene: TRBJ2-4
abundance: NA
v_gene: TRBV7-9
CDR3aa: CASSLGTSGRAETKNIQYF
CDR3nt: TGTGCCAGCAGCTTAGGGACTAGCGGGAGGGCGGAGACCAAAAACATTCAGTACTTC

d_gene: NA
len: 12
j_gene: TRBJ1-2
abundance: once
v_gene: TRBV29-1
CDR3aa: CSAIQGPGGYTF
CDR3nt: TGCAGCGCCATTCAGGGTCCTGGTGGCTACACCTTC

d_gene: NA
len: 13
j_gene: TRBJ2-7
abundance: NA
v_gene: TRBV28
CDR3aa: CASSPGVSYEQYF
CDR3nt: TGTGCCAGCAGCCCCGGGGTTTCCTACGAGCAGTACTTC

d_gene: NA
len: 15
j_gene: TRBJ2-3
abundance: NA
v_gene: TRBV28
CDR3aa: CASSFSSGSTDTQYF
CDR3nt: TGTGCCAGCAGTTTTTCCAGCGGGAGCACAGATACGCAGTATTTT

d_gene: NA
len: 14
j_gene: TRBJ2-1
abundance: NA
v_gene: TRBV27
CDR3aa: CASMGTPPYNEQFF
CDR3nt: TGTGCCAGCATGGGGACTCCCCCCTACAATGAGCAGTTCTTC

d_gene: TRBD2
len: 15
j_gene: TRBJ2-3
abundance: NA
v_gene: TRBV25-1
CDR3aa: CASSARGGATDTQYF
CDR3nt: TGTGCCAGCAGTGCTCGCGGGGGGGCAACAGATACGCAGTATTTT

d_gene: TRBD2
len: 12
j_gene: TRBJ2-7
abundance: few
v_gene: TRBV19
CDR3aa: CASSSGRAEQYF
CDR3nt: TGTGCCAGTAGTAGCGGGAGGGCCGAGCAGTACTTC

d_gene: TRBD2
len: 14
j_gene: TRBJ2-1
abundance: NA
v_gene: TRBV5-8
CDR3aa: CASSLPRGDGEQFF
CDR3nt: TGTGCCAGCAGCTTACCGCGGGGGGACGGTGAGCAGTTCTTC

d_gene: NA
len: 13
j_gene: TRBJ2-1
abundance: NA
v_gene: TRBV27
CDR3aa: CASSFGSDNEQFF
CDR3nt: TGTGCCAGCAGTTTTGGTAGCGACAATGAGCAGTTCTTC

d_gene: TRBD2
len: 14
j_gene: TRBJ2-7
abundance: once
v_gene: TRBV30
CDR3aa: CAWTLGGGTYEQYF
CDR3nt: TGTGCCTGGACTTTAGGCGGGGGGACCTACGAGCAGTACTTC

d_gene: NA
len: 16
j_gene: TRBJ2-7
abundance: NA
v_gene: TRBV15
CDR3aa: CATSASAGGRPYEQYF
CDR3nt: TGTGCCACCAGCGCCTCCGCTGGGGGCAGGCCATACGAGCAGTACTTC

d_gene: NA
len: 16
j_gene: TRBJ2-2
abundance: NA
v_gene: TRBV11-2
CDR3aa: CASSPSPGYQAGELFF
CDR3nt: TGTGCCAGCAGCCCTTCCCCGGGATACCAAGCCGGGGAGCTGTTTTTT

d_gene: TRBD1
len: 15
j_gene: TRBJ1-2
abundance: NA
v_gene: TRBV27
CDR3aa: CASSPGQGMDYGYTF
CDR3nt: TGTGCCAGCAGTCCCGGACAGGGGATGGACTATGGCTACACCTTC

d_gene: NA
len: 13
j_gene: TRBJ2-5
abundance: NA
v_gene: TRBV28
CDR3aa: CASTLARGETQYF
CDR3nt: TGTGCCAGCACCCTAGCCCGGGGAGAGACCCAGTACTTC

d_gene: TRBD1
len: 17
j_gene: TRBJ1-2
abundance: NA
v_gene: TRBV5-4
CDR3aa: CASSRGLGQGLSYGYTF
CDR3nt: TGTGCCAGCAGCCGGGGGTTGGGACAGGGGCTTAGCTATGGCTACACCTTC

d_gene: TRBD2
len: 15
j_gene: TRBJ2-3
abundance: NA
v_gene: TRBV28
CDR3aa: CASSPRLASSDTQYF
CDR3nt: TGTGCCAGCAGTCCCCGACTAGCATCATCAGATACGCAGTATTTT

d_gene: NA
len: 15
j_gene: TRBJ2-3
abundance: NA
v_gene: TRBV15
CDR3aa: CATSRDRTYTDTQYF
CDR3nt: TGTGCCACCAGCAGAGATCGGACTTACACAGATACGCAGTATTTT

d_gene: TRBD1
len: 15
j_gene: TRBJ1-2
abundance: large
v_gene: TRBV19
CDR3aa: CASRPTTGGGYGYTF
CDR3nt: TGTGCCAGTAGACCCACTACAGGGGGCGGCTATGGCTACACCTTC

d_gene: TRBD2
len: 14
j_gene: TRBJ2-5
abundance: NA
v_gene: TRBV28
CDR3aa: CASSFAGGEGTQYF
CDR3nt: TGTGCCAGCAGTTTTGCCGGGGGGGAAGGGACCCAGTACTTC